A single TCR beta chain is shown here with its context. Its antigen target is currently unknown. Base qualities are missing; no much larger clone stands one base away. CDR1 and CDR2 (SGHNT, YYREEE) derive from the germline V gene (reference sequence). The cysteine opens and the phenylalanine closes a CDR3 of 16 amino acids. Kept here is only the CDR3 DNA, which spans 48 bases and is read in frame from base 1. The germline V and J ends show losses of 1 base and 6 bases respectively, and no gene match explains 6 bases of the junction. The library was prepared using the immunoSEQ multiplex PCR assay. TCRdb's version of the immuneACCESS table is confined to in-frame rearrangements and falls short of the full clone set. An unresolved V gene accounts for under half of the shortfall where checked; the remainder is of unknown origin. In this sample the table shows roughly 110,000 clones, roughly nine tenths of which occur a single time. 1.6% of the sample lies in the top ten.

The entry originates in a study of T cell changes during pregnancy in multiple sclerosis (dated by TCRdb to 2018 to 2020). Study-wide context: The study examined how the T cell repertoire changed over the course of pregnancy in women with multiple sclerosis.

The V and J genes are TRBV5-4 and TRBJ2-2; 10 middle bases align to TRBD2. The specimen was peripheral blood, collected before pregnancy. The origin of this receptor is a female donor with multiple sclerosis, enrolled in a pregnancy study. The CDR3 protein: CASSLFSSGSPGELFF. The sequenced DNA: TGTGCCAGCAGCTTGTTCTCTAGCGGGAGCCCCGGGGAGCTGTTTTTT.